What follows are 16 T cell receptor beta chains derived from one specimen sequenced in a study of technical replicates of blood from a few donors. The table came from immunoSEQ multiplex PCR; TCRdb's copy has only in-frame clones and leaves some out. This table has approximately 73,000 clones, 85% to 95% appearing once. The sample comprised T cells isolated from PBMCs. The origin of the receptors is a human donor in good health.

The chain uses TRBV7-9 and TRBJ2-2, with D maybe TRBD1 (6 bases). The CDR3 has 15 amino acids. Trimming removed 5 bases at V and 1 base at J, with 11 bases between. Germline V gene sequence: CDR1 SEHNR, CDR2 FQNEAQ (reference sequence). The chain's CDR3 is CASSRTGLNTGELFF. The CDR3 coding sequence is TGTGCCAGCAGCCGAACAGGGCTGAACACCGGGGAGCTGTTTTTT. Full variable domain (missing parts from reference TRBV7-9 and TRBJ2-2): DTGVSQNPRHKITKRGQNVTFRCDPISEHNRLYWYRQTLGQGPEFLTYFQNEAQLEKSRLLSDRFSAERPKGSFSTLEIQRTEQGDSAMYLCASSRTGLNTGELFFGEGSRLTVL.

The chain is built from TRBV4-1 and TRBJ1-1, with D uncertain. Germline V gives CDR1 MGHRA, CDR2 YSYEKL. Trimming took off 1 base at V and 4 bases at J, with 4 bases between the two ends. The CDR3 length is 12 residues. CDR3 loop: CASSQASTEAFF. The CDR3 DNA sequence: TGCGCCAGCAGCCAAGCGAGCACTGAAGCTTTCTTT.

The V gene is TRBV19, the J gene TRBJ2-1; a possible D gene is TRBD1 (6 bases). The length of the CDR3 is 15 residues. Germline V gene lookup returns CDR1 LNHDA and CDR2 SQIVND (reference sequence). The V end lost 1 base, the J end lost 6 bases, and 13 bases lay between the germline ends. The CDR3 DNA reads TGTGCCAGTAGTATAGTAGGCCTCAGGGGCAATGAGCAGTTCTTC. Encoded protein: CASSIVGLRGNEQFF.

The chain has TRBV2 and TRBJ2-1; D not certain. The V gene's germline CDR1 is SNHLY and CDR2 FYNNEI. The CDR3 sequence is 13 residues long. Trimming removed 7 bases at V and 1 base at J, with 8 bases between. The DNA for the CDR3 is TGTGCCAGCATCATAACTTCCTACAATGAGCAGTTCTTC. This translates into CASIITSYNEQFF.

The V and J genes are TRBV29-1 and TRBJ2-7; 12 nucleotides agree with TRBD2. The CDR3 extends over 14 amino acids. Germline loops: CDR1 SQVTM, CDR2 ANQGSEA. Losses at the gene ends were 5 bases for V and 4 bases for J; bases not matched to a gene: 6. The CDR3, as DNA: TGCAGCGTTCAAAGAGGACTAGCGGGGTACGAGCAGTACTTC. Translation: CSVQRGLAGYEQYF.

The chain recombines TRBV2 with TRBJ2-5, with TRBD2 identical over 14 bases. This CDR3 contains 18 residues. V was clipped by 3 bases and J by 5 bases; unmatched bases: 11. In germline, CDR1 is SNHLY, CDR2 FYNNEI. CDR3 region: CASSESGGLAGGYETQYF. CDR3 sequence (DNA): TGTGCCAGCAGTGAGAGTGGAGGACTAGCGGGAGGATACGAGACCCAGTACTTC.

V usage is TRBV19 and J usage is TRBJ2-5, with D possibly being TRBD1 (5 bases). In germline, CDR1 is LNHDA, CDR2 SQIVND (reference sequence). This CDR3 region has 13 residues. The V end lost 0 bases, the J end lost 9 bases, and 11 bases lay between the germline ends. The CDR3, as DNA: TGTGCCAGTAGTATAGAGAGACAGACGCCCCAGTACTTC. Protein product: CASSIERQTPQYF.

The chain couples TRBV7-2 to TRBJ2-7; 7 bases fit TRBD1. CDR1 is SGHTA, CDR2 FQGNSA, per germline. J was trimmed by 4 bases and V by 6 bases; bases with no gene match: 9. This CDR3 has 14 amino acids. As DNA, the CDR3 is TGTGCCAGCAGTTTAACAACAGGGGAATACGAGCAGTACTTC. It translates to CASSLTTGEYEQYF. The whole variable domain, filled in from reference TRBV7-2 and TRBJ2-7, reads GAGVSQSPSNKVTEKGKDVELRCDPISGHTALYWYRQSLGQGLEFLIYFQGNSAPDKSGLPSDRFSAERTGGSVSTLTIQRTQQEDSAVYLCASSLTTGEYEQYFGPGTRLTVT.

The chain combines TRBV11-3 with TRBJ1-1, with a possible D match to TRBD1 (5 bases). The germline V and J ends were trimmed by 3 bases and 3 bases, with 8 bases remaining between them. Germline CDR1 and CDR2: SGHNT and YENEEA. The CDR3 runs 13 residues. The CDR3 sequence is CASSFDSYTEAFF. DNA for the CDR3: TGTGCCAGCAGCTTCGACAGCTACACTGAAGCTTTCTTT. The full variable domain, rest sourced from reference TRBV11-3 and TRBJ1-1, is EAGVVQSPRYKIIEKKQPVAFWCNPISGHNTLYWYLQNLGQGPELLIRYENEEAVDDSQLPKDRFSAERLKGVDSTLKIQPAELGDSAVYLCASSFDSYTEAFFGQGTRLTVV.

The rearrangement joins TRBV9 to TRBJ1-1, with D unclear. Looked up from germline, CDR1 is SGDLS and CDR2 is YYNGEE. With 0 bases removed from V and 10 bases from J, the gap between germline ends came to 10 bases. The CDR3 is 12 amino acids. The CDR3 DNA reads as TGTGCCAGCAGCGTAGATGGAGGTTTAGCTTTCTTT. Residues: CASSVDGGLAFF. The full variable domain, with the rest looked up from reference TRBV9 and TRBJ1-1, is DSGVTQTPKHLITATGQRVTLRCSPRSGDLSVYWYQQSLDQGLQFLIQYYNGEERAKGNILERFSAQQFPDLHSELNLSSLELGDSALYFCASSVDGGLAFFGQGTRLTVV.

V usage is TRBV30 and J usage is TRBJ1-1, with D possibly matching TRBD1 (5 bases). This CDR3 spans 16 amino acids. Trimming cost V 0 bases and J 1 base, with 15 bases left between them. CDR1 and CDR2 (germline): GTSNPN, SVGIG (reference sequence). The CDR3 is CAWSVHAVGGNTEAFF. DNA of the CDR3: TGTGCCTGGAGTGTACATGCGGTCGGGGGGAACACTGAAGCTTTCTTT. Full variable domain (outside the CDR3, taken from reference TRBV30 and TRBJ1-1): SQTIHQWPATLVQPVGSPLSLECTVEGTSNPNLYWYRQAAGRGLQLLFYSVGIGQISSEVPQNLSASRPQDRQFILSSKKLLLSDSGFYLCAWSVHAVGGNTEAFFGQGTRLTVV.

CDR3 DNA: TGTGCCAGCAGTGATTTCAGCTCCTACGAGCAGTACTTC. The encoded protein is CASSDFSSYEQYF. This sequence joins TRBV6-1 and TRBJ2-7; D is unresolved. Trimming took off 3 bases at V and 0 bases at J, with 6 bases between the two ends. The germline CDR1 and CDR2 sequences are MNHNS and SASEGT. The CDR3 is made up of 13 amino acids.

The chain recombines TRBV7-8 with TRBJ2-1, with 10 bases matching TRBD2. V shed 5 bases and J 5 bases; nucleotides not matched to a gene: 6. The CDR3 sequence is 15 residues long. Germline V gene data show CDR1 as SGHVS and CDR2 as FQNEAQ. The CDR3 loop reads CASSPKREGNNEQFF. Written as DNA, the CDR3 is TGTGCCAGCAGCCCAAAGCGGGAGGGCAACAATGAGCAGTTCTTC.

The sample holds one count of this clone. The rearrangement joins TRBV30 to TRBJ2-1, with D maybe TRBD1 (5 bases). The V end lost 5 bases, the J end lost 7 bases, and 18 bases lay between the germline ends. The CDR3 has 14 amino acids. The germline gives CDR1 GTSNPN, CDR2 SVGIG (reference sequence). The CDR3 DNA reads TGTGCCTGGTTGGTGGGTCCAGGGAAGAATGAGCAGTTCTTC. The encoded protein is CAWLVGPGKNEQFF.

The CDR3 sequence: CASSDPAGGSYEQYF. The CDR3 nucleotides are TGCGCCAGCAGTGATCCAGCGGGAGGCTCCTACGAGCAGTACTTC. The chain links TRBV10-1 to TRBJ2-7; the match to TRBD2 covers 9 bases. The CDR3 extends over 15 amino acids. Germline assignment: CDR1 WNHNN and CDR2 SYGVQD (reference sequence). Trimming cost V 3 bases and J 0 bases; bases outside gene matches: 3.

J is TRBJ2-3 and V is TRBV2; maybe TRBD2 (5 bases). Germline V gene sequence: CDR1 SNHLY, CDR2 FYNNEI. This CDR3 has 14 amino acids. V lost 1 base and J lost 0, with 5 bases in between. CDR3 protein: CASSEGTSTDTQYF. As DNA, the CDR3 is TGTGCCAGCAGTGAAGGGACTAGCACAGATACGCAGTATTTT.